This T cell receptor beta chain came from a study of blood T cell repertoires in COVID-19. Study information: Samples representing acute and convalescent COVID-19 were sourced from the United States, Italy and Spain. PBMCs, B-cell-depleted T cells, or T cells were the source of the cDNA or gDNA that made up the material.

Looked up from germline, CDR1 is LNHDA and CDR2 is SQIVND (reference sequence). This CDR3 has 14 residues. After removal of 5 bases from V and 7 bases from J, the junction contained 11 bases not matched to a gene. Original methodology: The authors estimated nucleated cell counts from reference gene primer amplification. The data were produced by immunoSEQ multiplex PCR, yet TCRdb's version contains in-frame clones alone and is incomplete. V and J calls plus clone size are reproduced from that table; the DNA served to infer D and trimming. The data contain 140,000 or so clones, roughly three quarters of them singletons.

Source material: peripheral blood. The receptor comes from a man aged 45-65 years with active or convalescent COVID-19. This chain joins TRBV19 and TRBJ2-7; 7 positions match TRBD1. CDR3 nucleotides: TGTGCCAGTAGTCTCCGGACAGGCACTCGAGAGCAGTACTTC. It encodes CASSLRTGTREQYF.